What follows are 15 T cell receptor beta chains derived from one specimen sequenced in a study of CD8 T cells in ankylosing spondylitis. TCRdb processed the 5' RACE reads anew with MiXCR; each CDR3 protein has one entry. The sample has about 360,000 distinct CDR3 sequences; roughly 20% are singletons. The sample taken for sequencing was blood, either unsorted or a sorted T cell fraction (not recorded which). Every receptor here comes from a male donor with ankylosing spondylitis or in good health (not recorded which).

The CDR3 region is CSARDFHTNEQFF. The DNA for the CDR3 is TGCAGTGCTAGAGATTTCCATACCAATGAGCAGTTCTTC. This chain connects TRBV20-1 to TRBJ2-1; the D is unclear. V dropped 0 bases and J dropped 6 bases, with 9 bases sitting between them. The germline CDR1 and CDR2 sequences are DFQATT and SNEGSKA (reference sequence). This CDR3 is built from 13 residues.

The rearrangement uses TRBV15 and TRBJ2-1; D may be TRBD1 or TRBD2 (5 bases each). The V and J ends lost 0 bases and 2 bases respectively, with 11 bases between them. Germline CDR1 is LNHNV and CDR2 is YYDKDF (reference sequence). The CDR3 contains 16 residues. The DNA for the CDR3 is TGTGCCACCAGCAGAGAGGCTGGGGGTACCTACAATGAGCAGTTCTTC. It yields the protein CATSREAGGTYNEQFF.

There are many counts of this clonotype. The CDR3 reads CASRQTGVIGPQHF. DNA for the CDR3: TGTGCCAGCAGACAAACAGGGGTAATTGGGCCCCAGCATTTT. J is TRBJ1-5 and V is TRBV12-3 or TRBV12-4; TRBD1 matches at 7 bases. The V segment lost 6 bases and the J segment 9 bases; nucleotides outside the gene matches: 11. The CDR3 is 14 residues long.

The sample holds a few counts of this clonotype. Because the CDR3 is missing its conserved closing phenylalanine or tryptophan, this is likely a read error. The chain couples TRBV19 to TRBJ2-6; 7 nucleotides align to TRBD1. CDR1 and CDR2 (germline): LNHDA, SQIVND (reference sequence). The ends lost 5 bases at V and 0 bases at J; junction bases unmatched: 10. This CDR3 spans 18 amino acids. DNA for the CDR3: TGTGCCAGTAGTCCCGTTTACAGGGGAATCTCTGGGGCCAACGTCCTGACTTCC. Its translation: CASSPVYRGISGANVLTS.

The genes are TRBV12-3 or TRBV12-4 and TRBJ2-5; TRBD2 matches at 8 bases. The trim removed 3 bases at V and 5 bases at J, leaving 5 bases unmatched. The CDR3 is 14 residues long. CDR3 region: CASSFGGAGETQYF. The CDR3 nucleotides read TGTGCCAGCAGTTTCGGGGGGGCGGGGGAGACCCAGTACTTC.

CDR3 in amino acids: CASSSTLGQGIADTQYF. The CDR3 DNA reads as TGTGCCAGCAGCTCCACCTTGGGACAGGGAATCGCAGATACGCAGTATTTT. The chain employs TRBV11-2 and TRBJ2-3, with 9 nucleotides matching TRBD1. CDR1 is SGHAT and CDR2 is FQNNGV in the germline V gene. CDR3 size: 17 residues. V dropped 4 bases and J dropped 4; count of bases not matched to a gene: 12.

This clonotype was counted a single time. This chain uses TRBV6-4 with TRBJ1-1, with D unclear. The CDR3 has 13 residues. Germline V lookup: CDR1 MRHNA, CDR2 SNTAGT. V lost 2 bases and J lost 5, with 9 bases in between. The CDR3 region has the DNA TGTGCCAGCAGTGACGCGTCTGGGACTGAAGCTTTCTTT. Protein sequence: CASSDASGTEAFF.

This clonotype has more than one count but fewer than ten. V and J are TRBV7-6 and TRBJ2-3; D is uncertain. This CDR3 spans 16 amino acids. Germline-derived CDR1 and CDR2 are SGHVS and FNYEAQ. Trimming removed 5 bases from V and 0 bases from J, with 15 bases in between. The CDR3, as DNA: TGTGCCAGCAGCCCCCCCAGGAGCGTCAGCACAGATACGCAGTATTTT. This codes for CASSPPRSVSTDTQYF.

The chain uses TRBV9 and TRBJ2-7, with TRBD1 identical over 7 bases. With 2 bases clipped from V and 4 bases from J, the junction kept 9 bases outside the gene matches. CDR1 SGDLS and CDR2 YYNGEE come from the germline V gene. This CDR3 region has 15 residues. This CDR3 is CASSVSRQGGYEQYF. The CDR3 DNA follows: TGTGCCAGCAGCGTCTCCAGACAGGGTGGGTACGAGCAGTACTTC.

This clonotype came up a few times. The CDR3 loop is CASSLLGANVLTF. CDR3 coding DNA: TGTGCCAGCAGCCTACTAGGGGCCAACGTCCTGACTTTC. The chain joins TRBV14 to TRBJ2-6, with D unclear. With 4 bases removed from V and 4 bases from J, the gap between germline ends came to 5 bases. The CDR3 contains 13 residues. Germline CDR1 is SGHDN and CDR2 is FVKESK.

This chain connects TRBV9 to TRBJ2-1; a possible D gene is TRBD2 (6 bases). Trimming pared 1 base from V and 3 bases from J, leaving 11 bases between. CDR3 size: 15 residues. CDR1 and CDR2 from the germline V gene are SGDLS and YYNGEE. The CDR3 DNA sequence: TGTGCCAGCAGCGTATCAGGAGGGTACTACAATGAGCAGTTCTTC. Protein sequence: CASSVSGGYYNEQFF. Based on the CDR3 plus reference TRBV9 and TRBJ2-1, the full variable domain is DSGVTQTPKHLITATGQRVTLRCSPRSGDLSVYWYQQSLDQGLQFLIQYYNGEERAKGNILERFSAQQFPDLHSELNLSSLELGDSALYFCASSVSGGYYNEQFFGPGTRLTVL.

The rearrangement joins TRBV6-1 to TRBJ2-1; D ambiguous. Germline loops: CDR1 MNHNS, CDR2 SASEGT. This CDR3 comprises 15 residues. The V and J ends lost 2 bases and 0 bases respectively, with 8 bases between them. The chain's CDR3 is CASSEWWDSYNEQFF. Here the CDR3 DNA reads TGTGCCAGCAGTGAATGGTGGGACTCCTACAATGAGCAGTTCTTC.

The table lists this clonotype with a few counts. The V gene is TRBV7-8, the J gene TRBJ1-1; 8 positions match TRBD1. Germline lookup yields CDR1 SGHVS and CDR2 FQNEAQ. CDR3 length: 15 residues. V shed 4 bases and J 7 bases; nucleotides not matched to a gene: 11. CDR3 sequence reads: CASSSRTGTTLEAFF. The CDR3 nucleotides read TGTGCCAGCAGCTCAAGGACAGGGACCACTCTTGAAGCTTTCTTT.

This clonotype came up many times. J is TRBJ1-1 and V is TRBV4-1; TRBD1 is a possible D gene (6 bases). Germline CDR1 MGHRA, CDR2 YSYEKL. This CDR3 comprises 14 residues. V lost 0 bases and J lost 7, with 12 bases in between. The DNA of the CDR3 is TGCGCCAGCAGCCAAGAACACAGGGTGAATGAAGCTTTCTTT. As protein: CASSQEHRVNEAFF.

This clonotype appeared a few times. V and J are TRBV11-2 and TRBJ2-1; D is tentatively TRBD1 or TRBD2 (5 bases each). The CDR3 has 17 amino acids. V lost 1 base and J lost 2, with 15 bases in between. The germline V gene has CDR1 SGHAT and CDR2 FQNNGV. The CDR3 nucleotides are TGTGCCAGCAGCTTAGGCCCCGTCGAGGGGACCTACAATGAGCAGTTCTTC. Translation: CASSLGPVEGTYNEQFF.